This T cell receptor beta chain comes out of a study of T cell repertoires in cytomegalovirus infection. Study context: Indications of both CMV infection and matching HLA type were provided by public TCR beta signatures.

TCRdb re-called the reads through MiXCR, storing one row per CDR3 protein. The sample consists of approximately 390,000 distinct CDR3 sequences, about 32% of them appearing once. Points from the study as a whole: Dominant in the ex vivo response were TCR beta clonotypes restricted by HLA-C and specific for CMV.

The sample holds a few counts of this clonotype. The antigen is unknown. Germline CDR1 is SGHVS and CDR2 is FQNEAQ. This CDR3 has 16 amino acids. V lost 1 base to trimming and J lost 6 bases; unmatched junction nucleotides: 9. The V gene is TRBV7-8, the J gene TRBJ2-3; 8 bases agree with TRBD2. The sequence was collected from a human donor in good health (CMV status not recorded). Some clones in this sample may be carry-over from other donors' samples. The material sequenced was cultured PBMCs, taken from culture after CMV antigen stimulation. CDR3: CASSLGSSGRSDTQYF. CDR3 nucleotide sequence: TGTGCCAGCAGCTTAGGGTCGAGCGGGAGAAGCGATACGCAGTATTTT.